This TCR beta chain was observed in a study of cytomegalovirus exposure and HLA in healthy donors. General study points: Reports credit the classifier with highly specific, highly sensitive diagnosis of cytomegalovirus status. It emerged from a later analysis that several of the most significant clusters appeared to be linked to common viral pathogens.

With respect to this clone: No antigen is known for it.

The germline V and J ends were trimmed by 5 bases and 4 bases, with 14 bases remaining between them. Germline loops: CDR1 SEHNR, CDR2 FQNEAQ (reference sequence). The CDR3 contains 15 residues. The donors were healthy bone marrow donors. While unrecorded immune exposures were likely, the donors were nominally healthy when sampled. Researchers ran the PCR with 60 Vbeta and 13 Jbeta primers. Method: immunoSEQ multiplex PCR; TCRdb's copy keeps in-frame clones and lacks some. The sample data list fewer than 150,000 clones. The source material was PBMCs. The clonotype comes from a woman aged 60-75 years in good health and CMV-seronegative. V and J are TRBV7-9 and TRBJ1-4; weak D call: TRBD1 (6 bases). In DNA form, the CDR3 reads TGTGCCAGCAGCCTAGGACAGTTTCTTAATGAAAAACTGTTTTTT. It codes for CASSLGQFLNEKLFF.